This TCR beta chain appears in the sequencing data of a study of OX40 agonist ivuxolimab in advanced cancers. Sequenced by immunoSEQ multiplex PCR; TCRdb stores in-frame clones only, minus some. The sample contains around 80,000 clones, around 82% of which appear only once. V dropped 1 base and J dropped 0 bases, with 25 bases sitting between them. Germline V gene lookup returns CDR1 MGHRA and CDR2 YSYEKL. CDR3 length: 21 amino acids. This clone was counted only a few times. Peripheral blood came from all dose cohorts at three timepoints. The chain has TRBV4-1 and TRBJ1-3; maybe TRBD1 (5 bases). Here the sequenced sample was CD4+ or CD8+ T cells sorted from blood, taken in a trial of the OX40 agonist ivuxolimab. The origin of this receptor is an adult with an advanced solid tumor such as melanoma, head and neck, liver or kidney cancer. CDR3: CASSQGRGPFGIGDSGNTIYF. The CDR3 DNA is TGCGCCAGCAGCCAAGGGCGTGGACCATTCGGGATAGGGGACTCTGGAAACACCATATATTTT.